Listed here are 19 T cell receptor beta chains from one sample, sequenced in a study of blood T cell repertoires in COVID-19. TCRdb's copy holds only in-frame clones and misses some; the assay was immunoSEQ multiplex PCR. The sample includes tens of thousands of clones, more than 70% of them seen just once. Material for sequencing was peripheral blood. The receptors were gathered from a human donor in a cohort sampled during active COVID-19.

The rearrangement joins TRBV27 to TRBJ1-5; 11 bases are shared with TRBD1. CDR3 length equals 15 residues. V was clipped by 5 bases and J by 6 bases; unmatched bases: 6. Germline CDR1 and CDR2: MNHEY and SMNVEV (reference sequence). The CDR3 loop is CASSPGTGGAQPQHF. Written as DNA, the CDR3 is TGTGCCAGCAGTCCCGGGACAGGGGGAGCTCAGCCCCAGCATTTT.

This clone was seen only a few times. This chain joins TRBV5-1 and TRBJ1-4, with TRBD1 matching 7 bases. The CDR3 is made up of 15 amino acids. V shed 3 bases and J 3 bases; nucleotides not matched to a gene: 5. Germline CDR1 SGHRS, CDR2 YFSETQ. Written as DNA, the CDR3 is TGCGCCAGCAGCTCGCAGGGGGTAGCTAATGAAAAACTGTTTTTT. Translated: CASSSQGVANEKLFF.

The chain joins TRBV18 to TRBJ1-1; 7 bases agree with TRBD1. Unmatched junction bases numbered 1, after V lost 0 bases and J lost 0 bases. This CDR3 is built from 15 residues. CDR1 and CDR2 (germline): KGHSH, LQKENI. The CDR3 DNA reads TGTGCCAGCTCACCACCGACAGGGATGAACACTGAAGCTTTCTTT. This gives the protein CASSPPTGMNTEAFF.

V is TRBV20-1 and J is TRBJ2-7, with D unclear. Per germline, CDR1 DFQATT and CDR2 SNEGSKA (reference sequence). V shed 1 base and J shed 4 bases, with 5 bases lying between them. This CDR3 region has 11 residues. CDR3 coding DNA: TGCAGTGCTAGAGGCGAGTACGAGCAGTACTTC. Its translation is CSARGEYEQYF.

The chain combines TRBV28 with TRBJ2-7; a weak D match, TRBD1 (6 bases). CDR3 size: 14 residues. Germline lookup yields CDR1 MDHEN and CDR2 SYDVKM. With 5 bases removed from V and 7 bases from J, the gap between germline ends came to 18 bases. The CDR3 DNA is TGTGCCAGCAGTCCAACAGCCCCAAGGGGGGAGCAGTACTTC. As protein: CASSPTAPRGEQYF.

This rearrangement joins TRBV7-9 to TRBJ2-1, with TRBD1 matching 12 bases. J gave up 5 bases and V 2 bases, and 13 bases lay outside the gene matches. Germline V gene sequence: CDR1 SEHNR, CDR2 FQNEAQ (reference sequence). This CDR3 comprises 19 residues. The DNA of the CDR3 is TGTGCCAGCAGCTTACGGGGACAGGGGGCAGCGGGACCGAACAATGAGCAGTTCTTC. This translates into CASSLRGQGAAGPNNEQFF.

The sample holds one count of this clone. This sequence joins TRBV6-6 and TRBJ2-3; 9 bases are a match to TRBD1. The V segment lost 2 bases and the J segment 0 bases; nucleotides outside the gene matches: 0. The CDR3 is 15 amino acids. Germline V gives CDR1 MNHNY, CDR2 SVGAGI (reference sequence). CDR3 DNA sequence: TGTGCCAGCAGTTACGGACAGGGGAGCACAGATACGCAGTATTTT. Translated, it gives CASSYGQGSTDTQYF.

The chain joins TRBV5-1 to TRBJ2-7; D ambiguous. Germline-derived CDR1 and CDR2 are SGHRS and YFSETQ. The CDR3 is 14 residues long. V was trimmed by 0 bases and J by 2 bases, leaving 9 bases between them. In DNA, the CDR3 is TGCGCCAGCAGCTTGGGCGGCTATACCTACGAGCAGTACTTC. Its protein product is CASSLGGYTYEQYF.

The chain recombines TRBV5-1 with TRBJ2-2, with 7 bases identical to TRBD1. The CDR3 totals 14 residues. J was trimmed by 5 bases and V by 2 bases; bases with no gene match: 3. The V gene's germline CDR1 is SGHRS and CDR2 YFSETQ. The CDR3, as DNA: TGCGCCAGCAGCTTAACAGGGGAGACCGGGGAGCTGTTTTTT. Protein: CASSLTGETGELFF.

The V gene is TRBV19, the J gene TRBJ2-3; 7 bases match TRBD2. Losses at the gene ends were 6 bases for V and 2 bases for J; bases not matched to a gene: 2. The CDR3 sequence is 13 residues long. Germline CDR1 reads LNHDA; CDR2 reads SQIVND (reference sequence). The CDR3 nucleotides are TGTGCCAGTAGACGGGAGGCCACAGATACGCAGTATTTT. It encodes CASRREATDTQYF. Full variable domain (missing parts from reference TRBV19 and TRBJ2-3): DGGITQSPKYLFRKEGQNVTLSCEQNLNHDAMYWYRQDPGQGLRLIYYSQIVNDFQKGDIAEGYSVSREKKESFPLTVTSAQKNPTAFYLCASRREATDTQYFGPGTRLTVL.

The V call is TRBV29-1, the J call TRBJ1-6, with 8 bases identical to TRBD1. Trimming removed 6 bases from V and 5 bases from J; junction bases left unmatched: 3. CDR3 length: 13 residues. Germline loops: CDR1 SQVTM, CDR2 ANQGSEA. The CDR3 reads CSVQGANNSPLHF. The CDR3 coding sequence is TGCAGCGTCCAGGGGGCGAATAATTCACCCCTCCACTTT.

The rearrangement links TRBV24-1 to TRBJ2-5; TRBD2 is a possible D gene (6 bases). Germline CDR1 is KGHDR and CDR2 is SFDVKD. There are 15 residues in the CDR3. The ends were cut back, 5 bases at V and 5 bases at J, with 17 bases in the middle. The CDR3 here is CATSVSGDKSETQYF. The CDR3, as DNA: TGTGCCACCAGTGTCTCGGGGGATAAATCGGAGACCCAGTACTTC.

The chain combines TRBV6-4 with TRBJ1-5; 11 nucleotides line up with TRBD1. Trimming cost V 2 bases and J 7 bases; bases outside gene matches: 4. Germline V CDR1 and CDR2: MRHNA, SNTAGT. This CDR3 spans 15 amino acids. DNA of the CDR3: TGTGCCAGCAGTGACCCGGACAGGGGGCAACAGCCCCAGCATTTT. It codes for CASSDPDRGQQPQHF.

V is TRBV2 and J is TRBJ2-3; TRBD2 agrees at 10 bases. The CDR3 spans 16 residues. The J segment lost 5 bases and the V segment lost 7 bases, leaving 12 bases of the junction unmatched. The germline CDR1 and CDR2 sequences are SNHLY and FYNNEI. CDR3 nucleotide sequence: TGTGCCAGCAACCTGGAAGCGGGGGGGCTGAAAGATACGCAGTATTTT. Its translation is CASNLEAGGLKDTQYF.

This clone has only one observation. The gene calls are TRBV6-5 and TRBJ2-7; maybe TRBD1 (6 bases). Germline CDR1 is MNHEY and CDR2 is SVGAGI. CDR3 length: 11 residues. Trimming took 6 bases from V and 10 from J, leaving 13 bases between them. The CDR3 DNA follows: TGTGCCAGCAGAGCTCTAGGGGGTCAGTACTTC. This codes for CASRALGGQYF.

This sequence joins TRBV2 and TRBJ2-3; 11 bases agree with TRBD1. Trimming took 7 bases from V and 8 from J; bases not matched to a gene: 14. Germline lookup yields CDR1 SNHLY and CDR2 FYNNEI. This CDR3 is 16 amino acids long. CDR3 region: CASTLQGQGGTSTQYF. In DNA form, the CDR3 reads TGTGCCAGCACCCTCCAGGGACAGGGGGGGACCAGTACGCAGTATTTT.

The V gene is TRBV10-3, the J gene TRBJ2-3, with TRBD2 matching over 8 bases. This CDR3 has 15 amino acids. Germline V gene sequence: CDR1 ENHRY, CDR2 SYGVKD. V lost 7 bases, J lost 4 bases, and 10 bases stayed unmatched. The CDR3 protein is CAIKAQRESSDTQYF. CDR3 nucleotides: TGTGCCATCAAAGCCCAGCGGGAGTCCTCAGATACGCAGTATTTT.

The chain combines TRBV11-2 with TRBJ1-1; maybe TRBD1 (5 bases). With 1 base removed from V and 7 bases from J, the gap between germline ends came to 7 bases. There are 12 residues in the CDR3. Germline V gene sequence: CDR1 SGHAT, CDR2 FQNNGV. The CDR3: CASSLGQFEAFF. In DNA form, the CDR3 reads TGTGCCAGCAGCTTAGGACAGTTTGAAGCTTTCTTT. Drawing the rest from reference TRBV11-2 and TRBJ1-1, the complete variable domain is EAGVAQSPRYKIIEKRQSVAFWCNPISGHATLYWYQQILGQGPKLLIQFQNNGVVDDSQLPKDRFSAERLKGVDSTLKIQPAKLEDSAVYLCASSLGQFEAFFGQGTRLTVV.

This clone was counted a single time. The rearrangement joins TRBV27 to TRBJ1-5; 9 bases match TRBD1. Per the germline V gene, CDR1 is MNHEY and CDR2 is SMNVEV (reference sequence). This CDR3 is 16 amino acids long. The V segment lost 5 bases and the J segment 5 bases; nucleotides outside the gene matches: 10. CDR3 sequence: CASSAGTGSTYQPQHF. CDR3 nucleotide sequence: TGTGCCAGCAGTGCCGGGACAGGGTCTACCTATCAGCCCCAGCATTTT.